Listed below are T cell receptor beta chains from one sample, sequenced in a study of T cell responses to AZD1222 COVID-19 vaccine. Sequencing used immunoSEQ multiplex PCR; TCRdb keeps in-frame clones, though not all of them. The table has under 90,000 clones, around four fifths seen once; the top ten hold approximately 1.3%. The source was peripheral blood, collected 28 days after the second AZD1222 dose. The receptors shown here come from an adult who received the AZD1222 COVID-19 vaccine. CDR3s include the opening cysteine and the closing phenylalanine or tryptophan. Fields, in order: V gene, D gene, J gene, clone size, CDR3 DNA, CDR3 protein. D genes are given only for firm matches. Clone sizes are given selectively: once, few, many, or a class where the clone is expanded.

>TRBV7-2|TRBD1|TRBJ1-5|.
TGTGCCAGCAGCAGAATAACAGGGGTCAATCAGCCCCAGCATTTT
CASSRITGVNQPQHF
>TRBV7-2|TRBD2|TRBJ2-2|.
TGTGCCAGCAGACTAGCGGGGCCGAACACCGGGGAGCTGTTTTTT
CASRLAGPNTGELFF
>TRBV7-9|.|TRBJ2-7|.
TGTGCCAGCAGCTCCCCCGAAGGGTTCTACGAGCAGTACTTC
CASSSPEGFYEQYF
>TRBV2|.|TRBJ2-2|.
TGTGCCAGCAGGAGCAGGGGATCGGGTAGCACCGGGGAGCTGTTTTTT
CASRSRGSGSTGELFF
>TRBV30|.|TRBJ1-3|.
TGTGCCTGGAGCAGAGGGATCTCTGGAAACACCATATATTTT
CAWSRGISGNTIYF
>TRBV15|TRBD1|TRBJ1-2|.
TGTGCCACCAGCAGAGGGGGACAGGCATCTGATGGCTACACCTTC
CATSRGGQASDGYTF
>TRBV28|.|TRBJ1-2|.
TGTGCCAGCAGGGGCGGGGGCGCGTACTATGGCTACACCTTC
CASRGGGAYYGYTF
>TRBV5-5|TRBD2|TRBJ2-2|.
TGTGCCAGCAGCTTGCGAACGTTCGGGGGGACCACCGGGGAGCTGTTTTTT
CASSLRTFGGTTGELFF
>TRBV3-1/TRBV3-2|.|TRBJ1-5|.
TGTGCCAGCAGCCAACAGGTGGATCAGCCCCAGCATTTT
CASSQQVDQPQHF
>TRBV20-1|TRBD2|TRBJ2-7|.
TGCAGTGCAGGGACCGGGGGGGAGCAGTACTTC
CSAGTGGEQYF
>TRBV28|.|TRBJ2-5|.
TGTGCCAGCAGCCTTGAAGAGACCCAGTACTTC
CASSLEETQYF
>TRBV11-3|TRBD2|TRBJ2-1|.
TGTGCTTCGGGACTAGGAAACTACAATGAGCAGTTCTTC
CASGLGNYNEQFF
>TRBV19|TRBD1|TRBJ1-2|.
TGTGCCAGTGGGACAGGCGTTTATGGCTACACCTTC
CASGTGVYGYTF
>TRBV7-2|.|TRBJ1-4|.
TGTGCCAGCAGCTTAGGGGGGGGGTTAACTAATGAAAAACTGTTTTTT
CASSLGGGLTNEKLFF
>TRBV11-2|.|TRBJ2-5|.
TGTGCCAGCAGCTTAGGGGGTGGTGGGGAGACCCAGTACTTC
CASSLGGGGETQYF
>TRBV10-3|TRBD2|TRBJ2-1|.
TGTGCCATCAGCCCCGGGACTAGCGGATACAATGAGCAGTTCTTC
CAISPGTSGYNEQFF
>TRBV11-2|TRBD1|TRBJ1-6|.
TGTGCCAGCAGCCTCCGGACAGGACGAAATTCACCCCTCCACTTT
CASSLRTGRNSPLHF
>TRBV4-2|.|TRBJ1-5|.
TGTGCCAGCAGACCCGAGAGGGAGTATAGCAATCAGCCCCAGCATTTT
CASRPEREYSNQPQHF
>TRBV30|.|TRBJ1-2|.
TGTGCCTGGTCCCGAGACTATAACTATGGCTACACCTTC
CAWSRDYNYGYTF
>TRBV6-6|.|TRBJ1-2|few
TGTGCCAGCAGAGACGGTGGTAACTATGGCTACACCTTC
CASRDGGNYGYTF
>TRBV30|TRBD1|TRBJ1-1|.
TGTGCCTGGAGTGTACTGGGACAGGGGGCCACTGAAGCTTTCTTT
CAWSVLGQGATEAFF
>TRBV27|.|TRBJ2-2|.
TGTGCCAGCAGTCCGATGGCTAGAGTCACCGGGGAGCTGTTTTTT
CASSPMARVTGELFF
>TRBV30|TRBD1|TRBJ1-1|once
TGTGCCTGGGGCCTCTACAGGGGTAACACTGAAGCTTTCTTT
CAWGLYRGNTEAFF
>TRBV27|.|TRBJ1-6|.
TGTGCCAGCAGTTTATCGACCGCGGGGAGCATCAGGGGCGGGAATTCACCCCTCCACTTT
CASSLSTAGSIRGGNSPLHF
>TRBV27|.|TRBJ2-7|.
TGTGCCAGCAGTTTATCGCCCCCAGGGAACTACGAGCAGTACTTC
CASSLSPPGNYEQYF
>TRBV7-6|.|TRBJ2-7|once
TGTGCCAGCAGCTTAAGCATGGGTGTCTACGAGCAGTACTTC
CASSLSMGVYEQYF
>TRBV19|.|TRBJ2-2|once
TGTGCCAGTAGTATAGGGGCCTTGACCGGGGAGCTGTTTTTT
CASSIGALTGELFF
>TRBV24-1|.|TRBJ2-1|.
TGTGCCACCAGTGATGACAGATCCTACAATGAGCAGTTCTTC
CATSDDRSYNEQFF
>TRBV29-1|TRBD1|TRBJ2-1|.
TGCAGCTCTCGGACAGGGGGTCCCTACAATGAGCAGTTCTTC
CSSRTGGPYNEQFF
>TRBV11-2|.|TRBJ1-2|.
TGTGCCAGCAGCTTAGGGGGGGCTAACTATGGCTACACCTTC
CASSLGGANYGYTF
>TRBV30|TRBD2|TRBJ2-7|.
TGTGCCTGGCGACTAGCGGGAGCCAGCTCCTACGAGCAGTACTTC
CAWRLAGASSYEQYF
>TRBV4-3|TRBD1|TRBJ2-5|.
TGCGCCAGCAGCCAAGAAGGGGGCGATGCCCAAGAGACCCAGTACTTC
CASSQEGGDAQETQYF
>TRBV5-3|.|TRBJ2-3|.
TGTGCCAGAAGCTTGGAGAGGGGTACGCAGTATTTT
CARSLERGTQYF
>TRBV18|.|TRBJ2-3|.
TGTGCCAGCTCAAATCAACCCCAGGGCGGTACGCAGTATTTT
CASSNQPQGGTQYF
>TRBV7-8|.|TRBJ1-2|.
TGTGCCAGCAGCTTAAGCCCGAGGGCCTATGGCTACACCTTC
CASSLSPRAYGYTF